This TCR beta chain was retrieved from a study of shared clonotypes between healthy human individuals. The CDR3 sequence is 12 residues long. Here immunoSEQ multiplex PCR was the method, and the copy in TCRdb shows in-frame clones only, minus some. The repertoire consists of a few million clones, with approximately 95% occurring once and the leading ten covering roughly 0.13%. The J gene is TRBJ2-5, the V gene TRBV12-1; the table calls TRBD1, which could not be checked here. TRBV12-1 is marked as a pseudogene. The clonotype originates from a man in his late teens or twenties in good health. The material sequenced was naive CD4+ T cells sorted from blood. The sample's subset: CD45RA+ positively selected. CDR3 bases: TGTGCCAGCAGCCAACAGGGAGAGACCCAGTACTTC. Translation gives CASSQQGETQYF.